Below, 18 T cell receptor beta chains from the same sample are listed, as sequenced in a study of T-cell reconstitution after alpha-beta-depleted transplantation in children. Construction of the TCRbeta library involved unique molecular identifiers. TCRdb reprocessed the PCR reads with MiXCR, giving one entry per CDR3 protein. The table lists about 830,000 distinct CDR3 sequences, roughly 15% of them singletons. The starting material was PBMCs, mostly from graft donor cells, obtained 360 days after TCRalphabeta/CD19-depleted stem cell transplant. Receptors originate from a male patient between 5 and 17 years old who had a stem cell transplant for acute lymphoblastic leukemia, so the T cells may come from the graft donor.

The V gene is TRBV18, the J gene TRBJ2-5, with D possibly being TRBD1 (6 bases). Germline V gene sequence: CDR1 KGHSH, CDR2 LQKENI. The V end was cut by 3 bases, the J end by 4 bases, with 12 bases between. This CDR3 spans 14 amino acids. DNA for the CDR3: TGTGCCAGCTCACCCAGGACAGTCCCAGAGACCCAGTACTTC. Translation gives CASSPRTVPETQYF.

V and J are TRBV6-2 or TRBV6-3 and TRBJ2-7; 10 nucleotides agree with TRBD1. Germline V gives CDR1 MNHEY, CDR2 SVGEGT. V gave up 0 bases and J gave up 4 bases; unmatched junction bases: 6. This CDR3 comprises 16 residues. The CDR3 bases are TGTGCCAGCAGTTACTCGATCGGGACAGGGGTATACGAGCAGTACTTC. It specifies CASSYSIGTGVYEQYF.

V and J are TRBV13 and TRBJ1-1; tentatively, D is TRBD1 (5 bases). CDR3 size: 17 residues. In germline, CDR1 is PRHDT, CDR2 FYEKMQ (reference sequence). V dropped 3 bases and J dropped 0 bases, with 17 bases sitting between them. CDR3 loop: CASSLDSRVFMNTEAFF. The CDR3 DNA sequence: TGTGCCAGCAGCTTGGATTCCAGGGTTTTCATGAACACTGAAGCTTTCTTT.

This clonotype has only a few counts. CDR3 residues: CASSLDRGAPYEQYF. DNA of the CDR3: TGTGCCAGTTCACTAGATCGGGGCGCACCCTACGAGCAGTACTTC. This chain links TRBV5-5 with TRBJ2-7, with D possibly called TRBD1 or TRBD2 (5 bases each). V lost 8 bases, J lost 2 bases, and 20 bases lay in between. The CDR3 covers 15 residues. Per germline, CDR1 SGHKS and CDR2 YYEKEE (reference sequence).

The CDR3 here is CAISEGLAGYTGELFF. CDR3 nucleotide sequence: TGTGCCATCAGCGAGGGACTAGCGGGATACACCGGGGAGCTGTTTTTT. This chain links TRBV10-3 with TRBJ2-2; 13 bases agree with TRBD2. The CDR3 length is 16 residues. Germline V lookup: CDR1 ENHRY, CDR2 SYGVKD. The junction had 4 bases not matched to a gene; V was cut back by 6 bases and J by 3 bases.

This clonotype has more than one count but fewer than ten. One junction end does not reproduce the germline sequence, and a read error may be involved. The rearrangement uses TRBV7-8 and TRBJ2-1; no definite D call. This CDR3 comprises 13 residues. From germline, CDR1 is SGHVS and CDR2 FQNEAQ. The CDR3 loop is CASSHSFYNEQFF. CDR3 coding DNA: TGTGCCAGCAGCCATTCATTCTACAACGAGCAGTTCTTC. Variable domain in full (rest from reference TRBV7-8 and TRBJ2-1): GAGVSQSPRYKVAKRGQDVALRCDPISGHVSLFWYQQALGQGPEFLTYFQNEAQLDKSGLPSDRFFAERPEGSVSTLKIQRTQQEDSAVYLCASSHSFYNEQFFGPGTRLTVL.

The chain couples TRBV5-1 to TRBJ2-1; D gene unclear. The V end was cut by 0 bases, the J end by 8 bases, with 12 bases between. The CDR3 has 14 amino acids. CDR1 SGHRS and CDR2 YFSETQ come from the germline V gene. CDR3 region: CASSLGLVAHEQFF. CDR3 nucleotides: TGCGCCAGCAGCTTGGGGCTAGTAGCCCATGAGCAGTTCTTC.

This clonotype has a count of ten or more. The chain couples TRBV7-2 to TRBJ2-2; no clear D. From germline, CDR1 is SGHTA and CDR2 FQGNSA. V was trimmed by 1 base and J by 5 bases, leaving 11 bases between them. This CDR3 has 15 residues. CDR3 nucleotides: TGTGCCAGCAGCTTAGAACGGGCTCGGACCGGGGAGCTGTTTTTT. This gives the protein CASSLERARTGELFF.

V is TRBV7-9 and J is TRBJ2-1; maybe TRBD2 (6 bases). Germline V gives CDR1 SEHNR, CDR2 FQNEAQ (reference sequence). With 4 bases removed from V and 3 bases from J, the gap between germline ends came to 19 bases. This CDR3 has 17 residues. The CDR3 sequence is CASSSLRLVLNYNEQFF. In DNA form, the CDR3 reads TGTGCCAGCAGCTCCCTACGACTAGTCCTAAACTACAATGAGCAGTTCTTC.

This clonotype appeared a few times. The CDR3 coding sequence is TGCGCCAGCAGCCAACGTAGCAGGACAGTAGATAGCAATCAGCCCCAGCATTTT. As protein: CASSQRSRTVDSNQPQHF. The chain joins TRBV4-1 to TRBJ1-5, with D possibly TRBD1 on 6 matching bases. The CDR3 extends over 18 amino acids. CDR1 is MGHRA and CDR2 is YSYEKL in the germline V gene. The germline V and J ends were trimmed by 2 bases and 0 bases, with 17 bases remaining between them.

This sequence joins TRBV6-5 and TRBJ1-1; D remains unclear. The length of the CDR3 is 12 residues. CDR1 and CDR2 (germline): MNHEY, SVGAGI. The V end lost 6 bases, the J end lost 7 bases, and 12 bases lay between the germline ends. The CDR3 loop reads CASRRKTNEAFF. The DNA of the CDR3 is TGTGCCAGCAGGAGAAAAACAAATGAAGCTTTCTTT.

At least ten counts were recorded for this clonotype. The J gene is TRBJ2-7, the V gene TRBV7-9; D unclear. The CDR3 loop spans 14 amino acids. V shed 5 bases and J shed 2 bases, with 13 bases lying between them. Germline V gives CDR1 SEHNR, CDR2 FQNEAQ (reference sequence). The CDR3 sequence: CASSARYGPYEQYF. CDR3 bases: TGTGCCAGCAGCGCAAGATACGGTCCCTACGAGCAGTACTTC.

This clonotype showed up just a few times. The CDR3 is CSARDPGRYGYTF. The DNA of the CDR3 is TGCAGCGCTCGGGACCCCGGACGATACGGCTACACCTTC. V usage is TRBV29-1 and J usage is TRBJ1-2; maybe TRBD1 (5 bases). Germline V gives CDR1 SQVTM, CDR2 ANQGSEA. Between the trimmed V and J ends, which lost 7 bases and 8 bases, there was a span of 20 bases. This CDR3 comprises 13 residues.

In this sample, this clonotype turned up a few times. V and J are TRBV27 and TRBJ2-3; possible D gene TRBD2, 6 bases. The CDR3 runs to 13 residues. Trimming stripped 5 bases from V and 9 bases from J, with 15 bases between. Germline values: CDR1 MNHEY, CDR2 SMNVEV (reference sequence). DNA of the CDR3: TGTGCCAGCAGTGCGAATCTCCGGGGGACGCAGTATTTT. Translation gives CASSANLRGTQYF.

This chain uses TRBV18 with TRBJ1-3; no firm D call. Per germline, CDR1 KGHSH and CDR2 LQKENI. Trimming left V 4 bases short and J 1 base short, with 8 bases between. The length of the CDR3 is 14 residues. The CDR3 coding sequence is TGTGCCAGCTCACTCCAGGAGTCTGGAAACACCATATATTTT. Amino acids: CASSLQESGNTIYF.

The chain employs TRBV5-1 and TRBJ2-1; TRBD2 agrees at 9 bases. CDR3 length: 17 residues. CDR1 is SGHRS, CDR2 YFSETQ, per germline. Trimming removed 3 bases from V and 6 bases from J; junction bases left unmatched: 13. The CDR3 bases are TGCGCCAGCAGCTCAAGGTTGGTAGCGGGAGTCTCCAATGAGCAGTTCTTC. It translates to CASSSRLVAGVSNEQFF.

The chain couples TRBV27 to TRBJ2-5, with D tentatively TRBD2 (7 bases). Trimming removed 7 bases from V and 4 bases from J, with 25 bases in between. This CDR3 has 17 residues. Germline V gives CDR1 MNHEY, CDR2 SMNVEV (reference sequence). In DNA, the CDR3 is TGTGCCAGCATGGTGGGGGGGCACCCCGGTAGAGGAGAGACCCAGTACTTC. Its protein product is CASMVGGHPGRGETQYF.

This clonotype was counted ten times or more. The chain recombines TRBV9 with TRBJ2-1; 11 bases are shared with TRBD2. The CDR3 has 14 amino acids. The J segment lost 4 bases and the V segment lost 4 bases, leaving 1 base of the junction unmatched. Per germline, CDR1 SGDLS and CDR2 YYNGEE. CDR3 region: CASSTSGSYNEQFF. CDR3 nucleotide sequence: TGTGCCAGCAGCACTAGCGGGAGTTACAATGAGCAGTTCTTC.